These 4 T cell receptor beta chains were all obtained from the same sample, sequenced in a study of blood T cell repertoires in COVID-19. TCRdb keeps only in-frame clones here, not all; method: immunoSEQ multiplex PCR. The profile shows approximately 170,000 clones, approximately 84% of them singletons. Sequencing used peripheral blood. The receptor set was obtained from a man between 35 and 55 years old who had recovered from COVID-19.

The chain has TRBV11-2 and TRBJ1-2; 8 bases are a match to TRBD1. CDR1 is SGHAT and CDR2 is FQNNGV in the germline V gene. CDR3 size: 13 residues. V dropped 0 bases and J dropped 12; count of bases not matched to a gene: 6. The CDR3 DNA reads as TGTGCCAGCAGCTTAGAGCCCAGGGGGCGCCACACCTTC. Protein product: CASSLEPRGRHTF.

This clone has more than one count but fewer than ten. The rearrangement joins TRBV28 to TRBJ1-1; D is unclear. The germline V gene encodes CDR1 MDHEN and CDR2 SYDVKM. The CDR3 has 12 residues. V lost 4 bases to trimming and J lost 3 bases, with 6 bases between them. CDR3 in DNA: TGTGCCAGCAGTTCTATCTACACTGAAGCTTTCTTT. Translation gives CASSSIYTEAFF.

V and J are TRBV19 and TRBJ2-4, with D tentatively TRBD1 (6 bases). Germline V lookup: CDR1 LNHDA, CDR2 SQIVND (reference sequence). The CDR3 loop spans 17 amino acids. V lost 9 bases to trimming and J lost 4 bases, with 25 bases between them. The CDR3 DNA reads TGTGCCAGAGTTGTCAGAACGGGACACCCGTGTAAAAACATTCAGTACTTC. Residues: CARVVRTGHPCKNIQYF.

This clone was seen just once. The CDR3 DNA follows: TGCAGTGCTAAGACACGTGAGCAGTTCTTC. Protein: CSAKTREQFF. The chain employs TRBV20-1 and TRBJ2-1, with no clear D. The CDR3 extends over 10 amino acids. Germline CDR1 and CDR2: DFQATT and SNEGSKA (reference sequence). The V and J ends lost 4 bases and 9 bases respectively, with 7 bases between them.